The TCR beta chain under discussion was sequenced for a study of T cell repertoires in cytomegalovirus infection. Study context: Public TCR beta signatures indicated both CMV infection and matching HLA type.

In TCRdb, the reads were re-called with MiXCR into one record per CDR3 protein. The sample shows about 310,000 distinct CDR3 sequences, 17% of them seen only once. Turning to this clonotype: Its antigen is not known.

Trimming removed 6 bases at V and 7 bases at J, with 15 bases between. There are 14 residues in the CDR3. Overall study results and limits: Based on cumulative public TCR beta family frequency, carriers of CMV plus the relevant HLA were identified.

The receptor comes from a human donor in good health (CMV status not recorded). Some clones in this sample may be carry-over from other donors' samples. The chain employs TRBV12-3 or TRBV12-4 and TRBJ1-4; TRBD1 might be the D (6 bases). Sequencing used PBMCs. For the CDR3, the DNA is TGTGCCAGCAGCCGTGGGGGGGCAGCTGAAAAACTGTTTTTT. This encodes CASSRGGAAEKLFF.